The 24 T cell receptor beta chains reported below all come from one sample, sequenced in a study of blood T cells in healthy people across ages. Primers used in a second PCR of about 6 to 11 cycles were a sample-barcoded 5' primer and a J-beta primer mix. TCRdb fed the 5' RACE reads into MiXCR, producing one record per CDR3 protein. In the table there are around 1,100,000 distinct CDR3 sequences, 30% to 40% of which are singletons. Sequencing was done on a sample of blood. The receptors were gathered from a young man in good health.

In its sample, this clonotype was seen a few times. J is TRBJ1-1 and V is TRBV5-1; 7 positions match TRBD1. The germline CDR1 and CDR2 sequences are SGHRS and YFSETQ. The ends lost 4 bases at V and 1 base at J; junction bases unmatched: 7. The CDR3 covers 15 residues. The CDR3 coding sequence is TGCGCCAGCAGCGCGCTACAGGGGCCGAACACTGAAGCTTTCTTT. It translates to CASSALQGPNTEAFF.

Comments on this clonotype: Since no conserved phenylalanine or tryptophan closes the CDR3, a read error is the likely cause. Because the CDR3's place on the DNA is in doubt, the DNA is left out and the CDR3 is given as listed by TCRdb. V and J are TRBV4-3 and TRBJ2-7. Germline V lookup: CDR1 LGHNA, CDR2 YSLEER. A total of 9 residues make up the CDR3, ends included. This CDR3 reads CASSQDPDD.

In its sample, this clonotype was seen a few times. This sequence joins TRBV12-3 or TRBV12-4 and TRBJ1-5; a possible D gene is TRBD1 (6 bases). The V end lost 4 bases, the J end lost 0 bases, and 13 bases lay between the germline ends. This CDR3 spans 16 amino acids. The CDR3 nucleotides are TGTGCCAGCAGTTCTTGGGACATCTATAGCAATCAGCCCCAGCATTTT. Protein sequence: CASSSWDIYSNQPQHF.

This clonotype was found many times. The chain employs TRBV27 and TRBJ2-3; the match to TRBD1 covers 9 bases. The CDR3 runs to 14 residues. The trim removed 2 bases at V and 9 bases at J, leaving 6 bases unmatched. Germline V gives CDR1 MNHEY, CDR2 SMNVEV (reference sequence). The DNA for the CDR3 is TGTGCCAGCAGTTTAGGGACAGGGTCAGGGACGCAGTATTTT. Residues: CASSLGTGSGTQYF.

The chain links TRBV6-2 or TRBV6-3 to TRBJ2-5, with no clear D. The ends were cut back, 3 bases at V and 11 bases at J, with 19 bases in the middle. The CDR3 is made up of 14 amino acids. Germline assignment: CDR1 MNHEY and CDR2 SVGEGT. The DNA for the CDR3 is TGTGCCAGCAGTTATCCGAACGCGGTTAATGAGCAGTACTTC. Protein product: CASSYPNAVNEQYF.

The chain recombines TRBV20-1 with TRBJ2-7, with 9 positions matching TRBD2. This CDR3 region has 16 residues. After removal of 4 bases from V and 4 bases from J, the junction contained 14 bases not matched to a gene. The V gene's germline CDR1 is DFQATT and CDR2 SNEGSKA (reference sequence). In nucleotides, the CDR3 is TGCAGTGCTACGGAGGAGCTAGCGGGGATACTATACGAGCAGTACTTC. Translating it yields CSATEELAGILYEQYF.

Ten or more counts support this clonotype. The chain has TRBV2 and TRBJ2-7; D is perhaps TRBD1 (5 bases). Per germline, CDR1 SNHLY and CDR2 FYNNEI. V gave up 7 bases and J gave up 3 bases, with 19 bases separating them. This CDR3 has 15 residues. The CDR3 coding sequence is TGTGCCAGCAACTATTCCCCAGGGTTAAACTACGAGCAGTACTTC. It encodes CASNYSPGLNYEQYF. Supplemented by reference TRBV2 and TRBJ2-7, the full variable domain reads EPEVTQTPSHQVTQMGQEVILRCVPISNHLYFYWYRQILGQKVEFLVSFYNNEISEKSEIFDDQFSVERPDGSNFTLKIRSTKLEDSAMYFCASNYSPGLNYEQYFGPGTRLTVT.

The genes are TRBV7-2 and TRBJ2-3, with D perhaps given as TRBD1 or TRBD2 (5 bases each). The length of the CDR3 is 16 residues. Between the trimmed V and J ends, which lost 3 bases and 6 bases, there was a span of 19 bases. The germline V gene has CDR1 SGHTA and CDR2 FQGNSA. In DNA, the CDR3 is TGTGCCAGCAGCTTCTCCCCTTGGGGGTCCCGGGATACGCAGTATTTT. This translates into CASSFSPWGSRDTQYF.

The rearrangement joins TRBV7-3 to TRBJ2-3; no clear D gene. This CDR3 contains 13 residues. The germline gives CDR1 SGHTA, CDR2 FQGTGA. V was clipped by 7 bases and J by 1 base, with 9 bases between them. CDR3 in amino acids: CASKFVGTDTQYF. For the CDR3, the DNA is TGTGCCAGCAAATTCGTAGGCACAGATACGCAGTATTTT.

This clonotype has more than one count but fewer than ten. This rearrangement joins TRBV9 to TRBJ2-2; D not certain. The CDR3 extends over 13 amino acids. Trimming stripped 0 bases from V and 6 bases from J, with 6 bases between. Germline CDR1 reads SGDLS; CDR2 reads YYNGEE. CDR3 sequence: CASSVEGSGELFF. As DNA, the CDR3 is TGTGCCAGCAGCGTAGAGGGATCCGGGGAGCTGTTTTTT.

CDR3 nucleotides: TGTGCCAGCAGTATGGGACTAGCGGGGGAGCAACATGGTGAGCAGTTCTTC. It specifies CASSMGLAGEQHGEQFF. The chain links TRBV2 to TRBJ2-1, with 14 nucleotides matching TRBD2. The CDR3 spans 17 residues. Germline V lookup: CDR1 SNHLY, CDR2 FYNNEI. V gave up 5 bases and J gave up 9 bases; unmatched junction bases: 12.

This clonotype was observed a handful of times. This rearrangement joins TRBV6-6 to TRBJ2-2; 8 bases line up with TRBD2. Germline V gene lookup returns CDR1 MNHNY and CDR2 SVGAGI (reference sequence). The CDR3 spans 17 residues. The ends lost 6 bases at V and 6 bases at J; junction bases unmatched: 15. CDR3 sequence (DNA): TGTGCCAGCAGCGCAGAGTCGACTAGCGCGGTCGCCGGGGAGCTGTTTTTT. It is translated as CASSAESTSAVAGELFF.

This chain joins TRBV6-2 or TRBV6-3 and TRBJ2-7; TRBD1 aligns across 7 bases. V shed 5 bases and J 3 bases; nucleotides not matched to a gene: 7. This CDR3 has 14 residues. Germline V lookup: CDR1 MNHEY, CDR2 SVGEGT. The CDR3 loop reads CASSDPGTVYEQYF. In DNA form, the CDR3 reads TGTGCCAGCAGTGATCCCGGGACAGTCTACGAGCAGTACTTC.

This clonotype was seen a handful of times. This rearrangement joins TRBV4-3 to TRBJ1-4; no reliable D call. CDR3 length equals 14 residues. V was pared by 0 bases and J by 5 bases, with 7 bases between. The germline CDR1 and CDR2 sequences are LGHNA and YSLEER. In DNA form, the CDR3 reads TGCGCCAGCAGCCAAGAGGTCAGCAATGAAAAACTGTTTTTT. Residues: CASSQEVSNEKLFF.

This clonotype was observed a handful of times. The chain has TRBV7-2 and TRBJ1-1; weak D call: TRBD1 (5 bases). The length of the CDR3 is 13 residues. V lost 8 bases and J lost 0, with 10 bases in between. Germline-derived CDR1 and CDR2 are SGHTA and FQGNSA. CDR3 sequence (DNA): TGTGCCAGCGGGGCGGGGGTGAACACTGAAGCTTTCTTT. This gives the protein CASGAGVNTEAFF.

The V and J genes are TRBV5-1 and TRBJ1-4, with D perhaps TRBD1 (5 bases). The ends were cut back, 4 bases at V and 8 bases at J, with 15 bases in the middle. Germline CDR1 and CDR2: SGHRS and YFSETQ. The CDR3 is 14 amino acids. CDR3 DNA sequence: TGCGCCAGCAGCCCGGGGGTGGTCAAAGAAAAACTGTTTTTT. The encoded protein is CASSPGVVKEKLFF.

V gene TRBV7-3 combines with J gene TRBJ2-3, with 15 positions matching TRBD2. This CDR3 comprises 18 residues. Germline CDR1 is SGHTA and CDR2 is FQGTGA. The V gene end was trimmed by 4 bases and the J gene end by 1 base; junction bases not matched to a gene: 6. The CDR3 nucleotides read TGTGCCAGCAGCTCAAGGACTAGCGGGGGGGATGGCACAGATACGCAGTATTTT. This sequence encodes CASSSRTSGGDGTDTQYF.

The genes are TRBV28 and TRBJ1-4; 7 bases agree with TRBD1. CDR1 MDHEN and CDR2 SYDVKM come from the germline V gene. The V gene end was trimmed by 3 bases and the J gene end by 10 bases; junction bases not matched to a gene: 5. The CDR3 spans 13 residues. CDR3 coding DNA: TGTGCCAGCAGTTTTAGAGGGGGCGGAAAACTGTTTTTT. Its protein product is CASSFRGGGKLFF.

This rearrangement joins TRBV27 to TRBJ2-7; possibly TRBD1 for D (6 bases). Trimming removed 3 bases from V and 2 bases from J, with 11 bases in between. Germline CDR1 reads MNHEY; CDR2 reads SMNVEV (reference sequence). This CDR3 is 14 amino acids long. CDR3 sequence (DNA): TGTGCCAGCAGTTTGCAGGGGAACACCTACGAGCAGTACTTC. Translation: CASSLQGNTYEQYF.

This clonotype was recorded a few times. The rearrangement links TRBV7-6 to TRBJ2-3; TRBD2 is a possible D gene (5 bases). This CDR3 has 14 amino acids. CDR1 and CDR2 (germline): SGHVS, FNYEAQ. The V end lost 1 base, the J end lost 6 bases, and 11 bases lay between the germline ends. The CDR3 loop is CASSLGKRLDTQYF. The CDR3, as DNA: TGTGCCAGCAGCTTAGGAAAGCGGTTGGATACGCAGTATTTT.

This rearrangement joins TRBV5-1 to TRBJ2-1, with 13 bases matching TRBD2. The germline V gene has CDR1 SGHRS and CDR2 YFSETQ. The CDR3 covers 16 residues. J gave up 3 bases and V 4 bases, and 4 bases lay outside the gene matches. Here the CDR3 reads CASSIGTSGNYNEQFF. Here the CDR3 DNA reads TGCGCCAGCAGCATAGGGACTAGCGGGAACTACAATGAGCAGTTCTTC.

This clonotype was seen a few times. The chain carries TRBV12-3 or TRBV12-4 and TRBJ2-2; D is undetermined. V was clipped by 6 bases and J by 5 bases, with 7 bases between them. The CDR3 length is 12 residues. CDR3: CASRPPTGELFF. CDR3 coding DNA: TGTGCCAGCAGACCCCCAACCGGGGAGCTGTTTTTT.

The CDR3: CASSPRVSAEKLFF. The CDR3 DNA follows: TGCGCCAGCAGCCCGAGGGTTTCGGCTGAAAAACTGTTTTTT. The rearrangement links TRBV4-1 to TRBJ1-4, with D unresolved. Looked up from germline, CDR1 is MGHRA and CDR2 is YSYEKL. There are 14 residues in the CDR3. V was shortened by 4 bases and J by 7 bases, with 13 bases between the two germline ends.

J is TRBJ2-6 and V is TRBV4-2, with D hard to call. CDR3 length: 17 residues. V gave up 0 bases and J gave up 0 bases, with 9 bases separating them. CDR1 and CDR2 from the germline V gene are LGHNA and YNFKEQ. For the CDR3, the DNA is TGTGCCAGCAGCCAAGAGGTAACCCGCTCTGGGGCCAACGTCCTGACTTTC. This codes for CASSQEVTRSGANVLTF.